This TCR beta chain is from a study of shared clonotypes between healthy human individuals. About the study: Three CD4 naive, three CD4 memory, two CD8 naive and one CD8 memory plate were used per donor. General study results and limits: Only a few donors were included, so the genetic and exposure-history diversity represented was limited. Generally, estimated richness proved larger in naive subsets than it did in memory subsets.

With regard to this clone: The antigen remains unidentified.

The germline V and J ends were trimmed by 4 bases and 3 bases, with 10 bases remaining between them. There are 13 residues in the CDR3. Germline V gene lookup returns CDR1 SGHAT and CDR2 FQNNGV. CD45RA+ naive and CD45RA-negative memory subsets were separated from CD4+ cells. Some clones are missing from TCRdb's copy, which holds only in-frame ones; the method was immunoSEQ multiplex PCR. Among more than 2 million clones listed, around 95% were seen once. The rearrangement joins TRBV11-2 to TRBJ2-7; possibly TRBD2 for D (6 bases). This clonotype was obtained from a man younger than 35 in good health. What was sequenced was naive CD4+ T cells sorted from blood. Subset specified: CD45RA+ positively selected. The DNA for the CDR3 is TGTGCCAGCAGCTACGGGACTCTCTACGAGCAGTACTTC. Protein sequence: CASSYGTLYEQYF.